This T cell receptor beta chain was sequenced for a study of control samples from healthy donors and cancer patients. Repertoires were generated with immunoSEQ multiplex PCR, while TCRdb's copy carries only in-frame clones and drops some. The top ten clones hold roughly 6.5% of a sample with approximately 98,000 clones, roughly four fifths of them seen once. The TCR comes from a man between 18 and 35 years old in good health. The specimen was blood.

CDR3 sequence reads: CASSPGSGTSGANTGELFF. CDR3 nucleotides: TGCGCCAGCAGCCCTGGTTCCGGGACTAGCGGGGCGAACACCGGGGAGCTGTTTTTT. This sequence joins TRBV5-1 and TRBJ2-2; 13 nucleotides line up with TRBD2. Germline-derived CDR1 and CDR2 are SGHRS and YFSETQ. The V and J ends lost 4 bases and 0 bases, in that order; junction bases with no gene match: 9. The CDR3 has 19 amino acids.